The 17 T cell receptor beta chains presented below share a single source sample, sequenced in a study of regulatory T cells in long-lasting Graves disease. This sample's time point: persistent/refractory GD, antithyroid drugs over 5 years with positive TRAb. PBMCs were the source of the RNA used for TCR sequencing. Arm-PCR of CDR3 regions and iRepertoire HTBI primers were the basis on which TCR beta libraries were built. From the multiplex PCR reads, TCRdb called clonotypes with MiXCR, one entry per CDR3 protein. Altogether a few hundred thousand distinct CDR3 sequences are present, 20% to 25% being singletons, with the ten largest covering around 7%. Sequenced here: peripheral blood mononuclear cells (PBMCs), sampled when the disease was refractory, from a patient treated with antithyroid drugs. Every receptor here comes from a female donor with Graves disease.

This clonotype has a count of ten or more. This sequence joins TRBV28 and TRBJ1-2; 8 bases are shared with TRBD1. Germline V gene lookup returns CDR1 MDHEN and CDR2 SYDVKM. J lost 8 bases, V lost 1 base, and 12 bases had no gene match. CDR3 length: 16 amino acids. In DNA, the CDR3 is TGTGCCAGCAGTTTATACCAGGGGGCGCTAAAGGAGGGCTACACCTTC. Its translation is CASSLYQGALKEGYTF.

This clonotype was observed a few times. This sequence joins TRBV5-8 and TRBJ1-4; the D gene is possibly TRBD1 (5 bases). The germline CDR1 and CDR2 sequences are SGHTS and YDEGEE. V was trimmed by 0 bases and J by 8 bases, leaving 14 bases between them. This CDR3 is built from 15 residues. CDR3 bases: TGTGCCAGCAGCTTGGAGCGAGGAGAGGGGGAAAAACTGTTTTTT. Its translation is CASSLERGEGEKLFF.

At least ten counts were recorded for this clonotype. V gene TRBV24-1 combines with J gene TRBJ2-5, with 7 bases aligning to TRBD2. From germline, CDR1 is KGHDR and CDR2 SFDVKD. The CDR3 extends over 15 amino acids. V dropped 10 bases and J dropped 0; count of bases not matched to a gene: 10. The CDR3 loop is CATSRASGNQETQYF. CDR3 DNA sequence: TGTGCCACTTCCCGGGCTAGCGGAAACCAAGAGACCCAGTACTTC.

This clonotype turned up a few times. V gene TRBV6-1 combines with J gene TRBJ1-2, with D hard to call. The CDR3 extends over 15 amino acids. CDR1 MNHNS and CDR2 SASEGT come from the germline V gene. V dropped 1 base and J dropped 0 bases, with 9 bases sitting between them. This CDR3 reads CASSEDHGANYGYTF. CDR3 bases: TGTGCCAGCAGTGAAGACCACGGAGCTAACTATGGCTACACCTTC.

This clonotype has just a few counts. The V and J genes are TRBV7-9 and TRBJ1-4; D unresolved. The CDR3 has 17 residues. Germline CDR1 reads SEHNR; CDR2 reads FQNEAQ (reference sequence). The germline V and J ends were trimmed by 5 bases and 2 bases, with 18 bases remaining between them. The CDR3 region is CASSIRAVSQTNEKLFF. Written as DNA, the CDR3 is TGTGCCAGCAGCATTAGGGCGGTTTCGCAGACTAATGAAAAACTGTTTTTT.

This clonotype was found many times. CDR3: CASSLALAKETQYF. CDR3 coding DNA: TGTGCCAGCAGCTTAGCGCTTGCGAAAGAGACCCAGTACTTC. V is TRBV7-2 and J is TRBJ2-5, with D hard to call. The CDR3 consists of 14 residues. Deletions cut 0 bases from V and 3 bases from J, with 8 bases between. Germline V gene lookup returns CDR1 SGHTA and CDR2 FQGNSA. The full variable domain, its missing parts supplied by reference TRBV7-2 and TRBJ2-5, is GAGVSQSPSNKVTEKGKDVELRCDPISGHTALYWYRQSLGQGLEFLIYFQGNSAPDKSGLPSDRFSAERTGGSVSTLTIQRTQQEDSAVYLCASSLALAKETQYFGPGTRLLVL.

Many counts were recorded for this clonotype. The chain is built from TRBV5-1 and TRBJ1-1; no clear D. CDR3 length equals 13 residues. Germline CDR1 SGHRS, CDR2 YFSETQ. Trimming left V 2 bases short and J 1 base short, with 6 bases between. CDR3 sequence: CASSLSKNTEAFF. The CDR3 region has the DNA TGCGCCAGCAGCTTATCCAAGAACACTGAAGCTTTCTTT. The full variable domain, in which reference TRBV5-1 and TRBJ1-1 provide the parts outside the CDR3, is KAGVTQTPRYLIKTRGQQVTLSCSPISGHRSVSWYQQTPGQGLQFLFEYFSETQRNKGNFPGRFSGRQFSNSRSEMNVSTLELGDSALYLCASSLSKNTEAFFGQGTRLTVV.

This clonotype was picked up a small number of times. This sequence joins TRBV20-1 and TRBJ2-3, with D possibly matching TRBD1 (6 bases). The CDR3 covers 16 residues. Trimming shortened V by 6 bases and J by 0 bases, and 19 bases separated the two germline ends. In germline, CDR1 is DFQATT, CDR2 SNEGSKA (reference sequence). CDR3 sequence reads: CSASQGGVPSTDTQYF. CDR3 DNA: TGCAGTGCGTCACAGGGTGGCGTACCTAGCACAGATACGCAGTATTTT.

At least ten counts were recorded for this clonotype. The chain recombines TRBV11-2 with TRBJ1-5, with 7 positions matching TRBD1. J was trimmed by 3 bases and V by 5 bases; bases with no gene match: 7. The CDR3 totals 15 residues. Germline values: CDR1 SGHAT, CDR2 FQNNGV. The CDR3, as DNA: TGTGCCAGCAGCCCCACACAGGGGACCAATCAGCCCCAGCATTTT. It yields the protein CASSPTQGTNQPQHF.

This clonotype was detected only a few times. This chain connects TRBV6-1 to TRBJ2-1, with 7 bases aligning to TRBD1. V lost 6 bases and J lost 4; bases outside the gene matches: 0. In germline, CDR1 is MNHNS, CDR2 SASEGT. The CDR3 has 12 residues. The CDR3 nucleotides are TGTGCCAGCAGACAGGGGTACAATGAGCAGTTCTTC. It translates to CASRQGYNEQFF.

The chain recombines TRBV6-1 with TRBJ1-5, with D perhaps matching TRBD1 (5 bases). The CDR3 is 16 residues long. Trimming stripped 2 bases from V and 3 bases from J, with 14 bases between. The germline gives CDR1 MNHNS, CDR2 SASEGT. CDR3 DNA sequence: TGTGCCAGCAGTGAATCTTCAGGGCAACTCAATCAGCCCCAGCATTTT. It is translated as CASSESSGQLNQPQHF.

The table lists this clonotype with many counts. This chain uses TRBV28 with TRBJ2-7; TRBD2 aligns across 7 bases. The CDR3 has 11 amino acids. Per germline, CDR1 MDHEN and CDR2 SYDVKM. The J segment lost 7 bases and the V segment lost 6 bases, leaving 3 bases of the junction unmatched. CDR3 in amino acids: CASSPGLEQYF. The CDR3 region has the DNA TGTGCCAGCAGCCCGGGACTAGAGCAGTACTTC. The full variable domain, in which reference TRBV28 and TRBJ2-7 provide the parts outside the CDR3, is DVKVTQSSRYLVKRTGEKVFLECVQDMDHENMFWYRQDPGLGLRLIYFSYDVKMKEKGDIPEGYSVSREKKERFSLILESASTNQTSMYLCASSPGLEQYFGPGTRLTVT.

This sequence joins TRBV7-8 and TRBJ2-2, with 14 bases that match TRBD2. This CDR3 contains 19 residues. Germline V gene data show CDR1 as SGHVS and CDR2 as FQNEAQ. V shed 9 bases, J shed 4 bases, and the junction held 16 bases outside the gene matches. The CDR3 loop reads CASRPPGLAGAGGTGELFF. In nucleotides, the CDR3 is TGTGCCAGTCGACCCCCGGGACTAGCGGGGGCCGGGGGCACCGGGGAGCTGTTTTTT.

This clonotype was seen at least ten times. This chain links TRBV27 with TRBJ1-2; D gene ambiguous. V shed 5 bases and J shed 3 bases, with 13 bases lying between them. The CDR3 spans 14 residues. Germline V gene data show CDR1 as MNHEY and CDR2 as SMNVEV (reference sequence). This chain's CDR3 is CASSPRPDHYGYTF. The CDR3 DNA sequence: TGTGCCAGCAGTCCACGCCCGGACCACTATGGCTACACCTTC.

This clonotype was detected many times. This chain connects TRBV11-2 to TRBJ2-5, with D perhaps being TRBD1 or TRBD2 (5 bases each). V was cut by 7 bases and J by 4 bases, with 10 bases left in between. Germline CDR1 SGHAT, CDR2 FQNNGV. The CDR3 extends over 12 amino acids. CDR3 sequence: CASNRDPETQYF. The CDR3 DNA reads as TGTGCCAGCAATAGGGACCCAGAGACCCAGTACTTC.

For this clonotype: This may be a read error, as it is one base from a much larger clone. The CDR3 nucleotides are TGTGCCAGTAGTGTCCCCCTCTATAATTCACCCCTCCACTTT. Amino acids: CASSVPLYNSPLHF. The chain recombines TRBV19 with TRBJ1-6; D is ambiguous. Trimming left V 5 bases short and J 3 bases short, with 8 bases between. The germline gives CDR1 LNHDA, CDR2 SQIVND (reference sequence). The CDR3 has 14 residues.

This clonotype appeared a few times. The chain employs TRBV6-9 and TRBJ1-5; D not certain. This CDR3 has 14 residues. V shed 3 bases and J shed 3 bases, with 9 bases lying between them. Germline loops: CDR1 MNHGY, CDR2 SVAAGI. The CDR3 region has the DNA TGTGCCAGCAGTTACTCCGGTTACAATCAGCCCCAGCATTTT. Its translation is CASSYSGYNQPQHF.